This T cell receptor (beta chain) was recovered during a study of blood T cell repertoires in COVID-19. Method: immunoSEQ multiplex PCR; TCRdb's copy keeps in-frame clones and lacks some. The table has around 250,000 clones, about nine tenths seen once. CDR1 is MDHEN, CDR2 SYDVKM, per germline. The CDR3 covers 13 residues. The V gene end was trimmed by 8 bases and the J gene end by 5 bases; junction bases not matched to a gene: 4. The chain links TRBV28 to TRBJ1-3; 9 bases are shared with TRBD1. The TCR sequence derives from a woman in her thirties or forties with acute COVID-19. Sample: PBMCs or T cells enriched from blood (not recorded which). The CDR3 nucleotides are TGTGCCAGCGGCGGGACAGGGAGAAACACCATATATTTT. This encodes CASGGTGRNTIYF.